Listed here are 4 T cell receptor beta chains from one sample, sequenced in a study of CD8+ T cells in alopecia areata. Reverse transcription of extracted RNA yielded cDNA, which provided the sequencing template. Measured with immunoSEQ multiplex PCR; TCRdb has only the in-frame clones, and not every one. This table has approximately 100,000 clones, roughly 53% appearing once. The sequenced sample was CD4+ T cells sorted from blood. The origin of the receptors is a human donor in good health.

This clone occurred once. The gene calls are TRBV29-1 and TRBJ1-1; 7 nucleotides agree with TRBD1. CDR1 and CDR2 from the germline V gene are SQVTM and ANQGSEA. The CDR3 is 13 amino acids. V lost 7 bases and J lost 4; bases outside the gene matches: 9. CDR3 bases: TGCAGCGGAAGTACAGGGGTGGGCACTGAAGCTTTCTTT. It translates to CSGSTGVGTEAFF.

This clone turned up a few times. The chain links TRBV6-5 to TRBJ1-5; D uncertain. Germline V CDR1 and CDR2: MNHEY, SVGAGI. The CDR3 runs 13 residues. V was clipped by 5 bases and J by 0 bases, with 5 bases between them. CDR3 loop: CASSRNSNQPQHF. Written as DNA, the CDR3 is TGTGCCAGCAGTCGGAATAGCAATCAGCCCCAGCATTTT.

V gene TRBV10-2 combines with J gene TRBJ1-5; D gene ambiguous. The CDR3 is 13 amino acids. V lost 4 bases and J 4 bases, leaving 8 bases between the germline ends. CDR1 is WSHSY and CDR2 is SAAADI in the germline V gene. CDR3 DNA: TGCGCCAGCAGTGTTACTGAGAATCAGCCCCAGCATTTT. Encoded protein: CASSVTENQPQHF.

In this sample, this clone turned up a few times. J is TRBJ1-1 and V is TRBV19, with 7 bases lining up with TRBD1. Germline V CDR1 and CDR2: LNHDA, SQIVND (reference sequence). The CDR3 loop spans 14 amino acids. The junction had 3 bases not matched to a gene; V was cut back by 4 bases and J by 1 base. The CDR3 spells CASSTGQENTEAFF. In nucleotides, the CDR3 is TGTGCCAGTAGTACCGGACAGGAGAACACTGAAGCTTTCTTT. The whole variable domain, filled in from reference TRBV19 and TRBJ1-1, reads DGGITQSPKYLFRKEGQNVTLSCEQNLNHDAMYWYRQDPGQGLRLIYYSQIVNDFQKGDIAEGYSVSREKKESFPLTVTSAQKNPTAFYLCASSTGQENTEAFFGQGTRLTVV.